This T cell receptor beta chain is drawn from a study of T cells after yellow fever vaccination. Study summary: Fractions low in cell number were prepared with SMART-Seq v4 Ultra Low Input.

TCRdb analysed the 5' RACE reads with MiXCR anew, one entry per CDR3 protein. The table records some 240,000 distinct CDR3 sequences, about 3.9% of them present only once. From germline, CDR1 is LNHNV and CDR2 YYDKDF (reference sequence). V was cut by 0 bases and J by 3 bases, with 14 bases left in between. The CDR3 extends over 16 amino acids. The sequence was obtained from a man aged 18 to 29 who received the YFV17D yellow fever vaccine. Source: PBMCs, taken 15 days after the yellow fever booster vaccination. V is TRBV15 and J is TRBJ1-1; D is possibly TRBD1 (5 bases). DNA of the CDR3: TGTGCCACCAGCAGAGATAGGGGTGTGGGTTACACTGAAGCTTTCTTT. Encoded protein: CATSRDRGVGYTEAFF.